The clone carrying this T cell receptor (beta chain) appeared a single time. These data come from a study of blood T cell repertoires in COVID-19. Study details: Acute and convalescent COVID-19 samples came from the United States, Italy and Spain.

Trimming took 1 base from V and 5 from J; bases not matched to a gene: 2. Germline CDR1 and CDR2: LGHNT and FRNRAP. The CDR3 is 14 residues long. As originally analysed: Amplification with reference gene primers provided the estimates of nucleated cell counts. The assay was immunoSEQ multiplex PCR, and TCRdb's table has in-frame clones only and misses some. V and J calls and clone size are given by that table; D and trimming were obtained from the DNA. Of roughly 100,000 clones listed, 70% to 90% are singletons. Sequencing was carried out using peripheral blood. The TCR originated in a human donor in a cohort sampled during active COVID-19. This chain joins TRBV12-5 and TRBJ2-3; 8 nucleotides match TRBD2. CDR3 bases: TGTGCTAGTGGTTTGGGACTAGCGTTAGATACGCAGTATTTT. Protein: CASGLGLALDTQYF.